These T cell receptor beta chains were read from a single sample in a study of post-analysis software for immune sequencing data. Using its own MiXCR run on the PCR reads, TCRdb lists one record per CDR3 protein. The sample carries hundreds of thousands of distinct CDR3 sequences, 25% to 30% recorded once. The sample comprised blood. These receptors were obtained from a girl between 10 and 17 years old with multiple sclerosis. Each CDR3 is given with its conserved first and last residue. Each record gives: V gene, clone size, D gene, J gene, CDR3 DNA, CDR3 protein. D genes are given only for firm matches. Only part of the rows carry a size: once, few, many, or a class if the clone is expanded.

V gene: TRBV7-6; clone size: few; D gene: TRBD2; J gene: TRBJ2-1; CDR3 DNA: TGTGCCAGCAGCTTGGGACTAGCGGGAGGGTCCGCCTACAATGAGCAGTTCTTC; CDR3 protein: CASSLGLAGGSAYNEQFF
V gene: TRBV27; clone size: few; D gene: NA; J gene: TRBJ1-2; CDR3 DNA: TGTGCCAGCAGTTTCCTGGACAGAGCTAAAGATTATGGCTACACCTTC; CDR3 protein: CASSFLDRAKDYGYTF
V gene: TRBV6-1; clone size: NA; D gene: NA; J gene: TRBJ2-7; CDR3 DNA: TGTGCCAGCAGCAATAGCTTAGCCCCCTACGAGCAGTACTTC; CDR3 protein: CASSNSLAPYEQYF
V gene: TRBV29-1; clone size: NA; D gene: TRBD2; J gene: TRBJ2-3; CDR3 DNA: TGCAGCGCCGGCGCGCTAGCGGGCGGCACAGATACGCAGTATTTT; CDR3 protein: CSAGALAGGTDTQYF
V gene: TRBV5-1; clone size: NA; D gene: TRBD2; J gene: TRBJ2-1; CDR3 DNA: TGCGCCAGCAGCTCACTAGCGGGGTGGAGCTCCTACAATGAGCAGTTCTTC; CDR3 protein: CASSSLAGWSSYNEQFF
V gene: TRBV20-1; clone size: NA; D gene: NA; J gene: TRBJ2-5; CDR3 DNA: TGCAGTGCTAGATTCGCGGGGCAAGAGACCCAGTACTTC; CDR3 protein: CSARFAGQETQYF
V gene: TRBV6-2/TRBV6-3; clone size: few; D gene: NA; J gene: TRBJ1-2; CDR3 DNA: TGTGCCAGCCTACGGACGGCTAACTATGGCTACACCTTC; CDR3 protein: CASLRTANYGYTF
V gene: TRBV19; clone size: NA; D gene: NA; J gene: TRBJ2-7; CDR3 DNA: TGTGCCAGGAGTTGGACCGGAACCTACGAGCAGTACTTC; CDR3 protein: CARSWTGTYEQYF
V gene: TRBV4-1; clone size: NA; D gene: TRBD1; J gene: TRBJ1-2; CDR3 DNA: TGCGCCAGCAGCCCCACTTTGGACAGGGACTATGGCTACACCTTC; CDR3 protein: CASSPTLDRDYGYTF
V gene: TRBV20-1; clone size: few; D gene: NA; J gene: TRBJ2-7; CDR3 DNA: TGCAGTGCTAGTCCGGGGCAACTAATAACCTACGAGCAGTACTTC; CDR3 protein: CSASPGQLITYEQYF
V gene: TRBV27; clone size: NA; D gene: TRBD1; J gene: TRBJ1-2; CDR3 DNA: TGTGCCAGCAGTTCCCGGACAGGGGGCGCCGATGGCTACACCTTC; CDR3 protein: CASSSRTGGADGYTF
V gene: TRBV4-1; clone size: few; D gene: NA; J gene: TRBJ1-4; CDR3 DNA: TGCGCCAGCAGCCAAGATCCCGGGCCAGGGCATAAGGAAAAACTGTTTTTT; CDR3 protein: CASSQDPGPGHKEKLFF
V gene: TRBV10-3; clone size: many; D gene: NA; J gene: TRBJ2-3; CDR3 DNA: TGTGCCATCAGCGGGGTATCCTTCTACGCAGATACGCAGTATTTT; CDR3 protein: CAISGVSFYADTQYF
V gene: TRBV20-1; clone size: NA; D gene: TRBD1; J gene: TRBJ1-6; CDR3 DNA: TGCAGTGCTAAAGGACAGGGGATATCCTATAATTCACCCCTCCACTTT; CDR3 protein: CSAKGQGISYNSPLHF
V gene: TRBV20-1; clone size: NA; D gene: NA; J gene: TRBJ2-7; CDR3 DNA: TGCAGTGCTAGATCGGCGGCTAGCCACTACGAGCAGTACTTC; CDR3 protein: CSARSAASHYEQYF
V gene: TRBV6-5; clone size: few; D gene: NA; J gene: TRBJ2-7; CDR3 DNA: TGTGCCAGCAGTGCCTCCGGGACAACGGACTACGAGCAGTACTTC; CDR3 protein: CASSASGTTDYEQYF
V gene: TRBV18; clone size: NA; D gene: TRBD1; J gene: TRBJ1-5; CDR3 DNA: TGTGCCAGCGCCGACAGGGGGGATCAGCCCCAGCATTTT; CDR3 protein: CASADRGDQPQHF
V gene: TRBV27; clone size: NA; D gene: NA; J gene: TRBJ2-3; CDR3 DNA: TGTGCCAGCAGTCCCCGAATCGGGGGACTTAGCACAGATACGCAGTATTTT; CDR3 protein: CASSPRIGGLSTDTQYF
V gene: TRBV5-5; clone size: NA; D gene: NA; J gene: TRBJ2-7; CDR3 DNA: TGTGCCAGCAGCCCTACAACAGGGAGCTCCTACGAGCAGTACTTC; CDR3 protein: CASSPTTGSSYEQYF
V gene: TRBV6-2/TRBV6-3; clone size: NA; D gene: NA; J gene: TRBJ2-7; CDR3 DNA: TGTGCCAGCAGTTCCATCGTGTTCGCCTACGAGCAGTACTTC; CDR3 protein: CASSSIVFAYEQYF
V gene: TRBV29-1; clone size: few; D gene: NA; J gene: TRBJ2-1; CDR3 DNA: TGCAGCGTCGCGAGTCTAGGTTCGTCAAATTACAATGAGCAGTTCTTC; CDR3 protein: CSVASLGSSNYNEQFF
V gene: TRBV20-1; clone size: few; D gene: NA; J gene: TRBJ2-7; CDR3 DNA: TGCAGTGCTACGCGGGACAGTTCCTACGAGCAGTACTTC; CDR3 protein: CSATRDSSYEQYF
V gene: TRBV7-2; clone size: NA; D gene: NA; J gene: TRBJ2-3; CDR3 DNA: TGTGCCAGCAGCTCAAGCGGACGTGCACCCCAGACGCAGTATTTT; CDR3 protein: CASSSSGRAPQTQYF
V gene: TRBV28; clone size: NA; D gene: TRBD1; J gene: TRBJ1-6; CDR3 DNA: TGTGCCAGCAGCCTAACAGGGGCCCGCAGGAGCTCCTATAATTCACCCCTCCACTTT; CDR3 protein: CASSLTGARRSSYNSPLHF
V gene: TRBV27; clone size: few; D gene: NA; J gene: TRBJ2-3; CDR3 DNA: TGTGCCAGCAGCCTATACAGGGTACCCCAATTTGCTACGCAGTATTTT; CDR3 protein: CASSLYRVPQFATQYF
V gene: TRBV12-3/TRBV12-4; clone size: few; D gene: NA; J gene: TRBJ1-4; CDR3 DNA: TGTGCCAGCAGTCTAGGCCAATCCGTTGGATATGAAAAACTGTTTTTT; CDR3 protein: CASSLGQSVGYEKLFF
V gene: TRBV7-2; clone size: few; D gene: NA; J gene: TRBJ2-4; CDR3 DNA: TGTGCCAGCAGCTTAGACAGAGCCAAAAACATTCAGTACTTC; CDR3 protein: CASSLDRAKNIQYF
V gene: TRBV20-1; clone size: NA; D gene: TRBD1; J gene: TRBJ1-6; CDR3 DNA: TGCAGTGCTAGAGATCAGGGGGCAGAATCACCCCTCCACTTT; CDR3 protein: CSARDQGAESPLHF
V gene: TRBV15; clone size: NA; D gene: TRBD2; J gene: TRBJ2-1; CDR3 DNA: TGTGCCACCAGCAGAGATCGTTCGGCTAGCGGATCGCGTGAGCAGTTCTTC; CDR3 protein: CATSRDRSASGSREQFF
V gene: TRBV20-1; clone size: once; D gene: NA; J gene: TRBJ1-2; CDR3 DNA: TGCAGTGCTAGAGTTCGGATAAACTATGGCTACACCTTC; CDR3 protein: CSARVRINYGYTF
V gene: TRBV2; clone size: NA; D gene: TRBD2; J gene: TRBJ2-3; CDR3 DNA: TGTGCCAGCAGTGAAGACCGGAGACTAGCGGGGGGGTCTAGCACAGATACGCAGTATTTT; CDR3 protein: CASSEDRRLAGGSSTDTQYF
V gene: TRBV19; clone size: few; D gene: TRBD1; J gene: TRBJ1-6; CDR3 DNA: TGTGCCAGTAGCGACGGACAGGGGGTTTATAATTCACCCCTCCACTTT; CDR3 protein: CASSDGQGVYNSPLHF
V gene: TRBV7-2; clone size: few; D gene: TRBD2; J gene: TRBJ2-1; CDR3 DNA: TGTGCCAGCAGCTTGTCTCTACTAGCGACCCACAATGAGCAGTTCTTC; CDR3 protein: CASSLSLLATHNEQFF
V gene: TRBV6-5; clone size: many; D gene: NA; J gene: TRBJ2-1; CDR3 DNA: TGTGCCAGCAGTACAGGGCCTCGAGTGTCGAGTGGGCAGTTCTTC; CDR3 protein: CASSTGPRVSSGQFF
V gene: TRBV5-1; clone size: NA; D gene: NA; J gene: TRBJ1-4; CDR3 DNA: TGCGCCAGCAGGCCCACAGGGAGTTCAACTAATGAAAAACTGTTTTTT; CDR3 protein: CASRPTGSSTNEKLFF
V gene: TRBV7-2; clone size: NA; D gene: NA; J gene: TRBJ2-1; CDR3 DNA: TGTGCCAGCAGCTTATATTTAGGGGTGAATGAGCAGTTCTTC; CDR3 protein: CASSLYLGVNEQFF